The clone carrying this T cell receptor (beta chain) was counted at least ten times. Template switching created a universal primer site, and the cDNA included unique molecular identifiers. TCRdb used MiXCR to reprocess the 5' RACE reads, holding one entry per CDR3 protein. This sample carries about 290,000 distinct CDR3 sequences, 9.5% of them seen once, and the ten largest clones take 6% to 8.5%. The data stem from a study of identical twins. Germline CDR1 SGHRS, CDR2 YFSETQ. V was trimmed by 3 bases and J by 2 bases, leaving 11 bases between them. The CDR3 length is 14 residues. Only healthy Caucasians were included as donors. The data were also submitted as part of a second study, on yellow fever vaccine responses in identical twins. That paper adds: Among the twins, the vaccine T cell response reportedly seemed partly convergent and partly personalized.

The rearrangement uses TRBV5-1 and TRBJ1-1; D is uncertain. The source material was CD8+ T cells sorted from blood. The clonotype originates from a woman aged 18-30 years in good health. The CDR3 DNA sequence: TGCGCCAGCAGCTGGACCGCAGGTAACACTGAAGCTTTCTTT. It is translated as CASSWTAGNTEAFF. Supplemented by reference TRBV5-1 and TRBJ1-1, the full variable domain reads KAGVTQTPRYLIKTRGQQVTLSCSPISGHRSVSWYQQTPGQGLQFLFEYFSETQRNKGNFPGRFSGRQFSNSRSEMNVSTLELGDSALYLCASSWTAGNTEAFFGQGTRLTVV.